This TCR beta chain originates from a study of OX40 agonist ivuxolimab in advanced cancers. Only in-frame clones appear in the TCRdb table, and some are missing; sequencing was by immunoSEQ multiplex PCR. The profile shows around 41,000 clones, around four fifths of them singletons. Germline CDR1 is SGHNT and CDR2 is YYREEE (reference sequence). After removal of 3 bases from V and 2 bases from J, the junction contained 4 bases not matched to a gene. CDR3 length equals 14 residues. The chain combines TRBV5-4 with TRBJ2-5; 7 nucleotides align to TRBD1. The material was CD4+ or CD8+ T cells sorted from blood, obtained in a trial of the OX40 agonist ivuxolimab. This sequence originates from an adult with an advanced solid tumor such as melanoma, head and neck, liver or kidney cancer. The CDR3 spells CASSSGQLQETQYF. The CDR3 coding sequence is TGTGCCAGCAGCTCGGGACAGTTACAAGAGACCCAGTACTTC.